This section outlines one TCR beta chain sequence together with its context. Its antigen remains unidentified. One junction end does not reproduce the germline sequence, and a read error may be involved. These data come from a study of cytomegalovirus exposure and HLA in healthy donors. The germline V gene encodes CDR1 SGHTA and CDR2 FQGTGA. CDR3 size: 16 residues. Study results and caveats: In an earlier analysis, productive rearrangement rates for most beta V segments clustered near 87% or 30%. Accounts indicate the classifier identified cytomegalovirus status with strong specificity and sensitivity.

PCR was performed using 60 Vbeta and 13 Jbeta primers. The table came from immunoSEQ multiplex PCR; TCRdb's copy has only in-frame clones and leaves some out. The sample gives approximately 160,000 clones, nearly 80% of which show up once; under 0.8% is in the top ten. The TCR comes from a male donor in good health and CMV-seronegative. The rearrangement uses TRBV7-3 and TRBJ2-1; possibly TRBD2 for D (7 bases). The sample comprised PBMCs. The CDR3, as DNA: TGTGCCAGCAGCCTAACGGCGCGGGGGCCTTACAATGAGCAGTTCTTC. This gives the protein CASSLTARGPYNEQFF. Complete variable domain (other parts from reference TRBV7-3 and TRBJ2-1): GAGVSQTPSNKVTEKGKYVELRCDPISGHTALYWYRQSLGQGPEFLIYFQGTGAADDSGLPNDRFFAVRPEGSVSTLKIQRTERGDSAVYLCASSLTARGPYNEQFFGPGTRLTVL.